These 18 T cell receptor beta chains were all obtained from the same sample, sequenced in a study of CD8 T cells in ankylosing spondylitis. Findings of the study overall: A TCR beta motif of under 10 highly homologous variants appeared characteristic of ankylosing spondylitis blood.

These receptors have no known antigen. TCRdb re-called the 5' RACE reads with MiXCR, one entry per CDR3 protein. The sample has hundreds of thousands of distinct CDR3 sequences; roughly 12% are singletons. The specimen sequenced was blood, either unsorted or a sorted T cell fraction (not recorded which). The receptor source for this set is a male donor with ankylosing spondylitis.

The table lists this clonotype with a few counts. V usage is TRBV18 and J usage is TRBJ2-1; 10 bases agree with TRBD2. Germline CDR1 KGHSH, CDR2 LQKENI. The CDR3 contains 15 residues. V lost 1 base to trimming and J lost 9 bases; unmatched junction nucleotides: 6. The CDR3 DNA reads as TGTGCCAGCTCACCACGGGCTAGCGGGAGACGTGAGCAGTTCTTC. Translation gives CASSPRASGRREQFF.

CDR3 loop: CASSYNRVAYEQYF. As DNA, the CDR3 is TGTGCCAGCAGTTATAACAGGGTGGCTTACGAGCAGTACTTC. The J gene is TRBJ2-7, the V gene TRBV6-5, with D perhaps matching TRBD1 (6 bases). This CDR3 is built from 14 residues. Germline V gene lookup returns CDR1 MNHEY and CDR2 SVGAGI. The V and J ends lost 3 bases and 4 bases respectively, with 13 bases between them.

This clonotype was recorded at least ten times. The chain links TRBV20-1 to TRBJ2-7, with TRBD2 identical over 9 bases. The CDR3 totals 14 residues. The V gene end was trimmed by 6 bases and the J gene end by 2 bases; junction bases not matched to a gene: 8. Germline V CDR1 and CDR2: DFQATT, SNEGSKA (reference sequence). The CDR3 region is CSAALPSGAYEQYF. The DNA for the CDR3 is TGCAGTGCCGCTCTCCCTAGCGGGGCCTACGAGCAGTACTTC.

This clonotype appeared many times. The chain carries TRBV12-3 or TRBV12-4 and TRBJ1-1; maybe TRBD1 (6 bases). V lost 5 bases and J 3 bases, leaving 13 bases between the germline ends. The CDR3 sequence is 14 residues long. In DNA form, the CDR3 reads TGTGCCAGCAGTAGAATCGACAGGTACACTGAAGCTTTCTTT. Residues: CASSRIDRYTEAFF.

The table lists this clonotype with many counts. This chain links TRBV12-3 or TRBV12-4 with TRBJ1-5; 12 positions agree with TRBD1. The CDR3 is 17 residues long. V dropped 6 bases and J dropped 5; count of bases not matched to a gene: 11. The CDR3 sequence: CASSSGTGGYWDQPQHF. DNA of the CDR3: TGTGCCAGCAGCTCCGGGACAGGGGGCTACTGGGATCAGCCCCAGCATTTT.

In its sample, this clonotype was seen a few times. The chain joins TRBV7-8 to TRBJ2-3; D may be TRBD1 (6 bases). The CDR3 has 15 amino acids. V was trimmed by 0 bases and J by 7 bases, leaving 14 bases between them. CDR1 and CDR2 (germline): SGHVS, FQNEAQ. This chain's CDR3 is CASSLAEQGLHTQYF. Here the CDR3 DNA reads TGTGCCAGCAGCTTAGCGGAACAGGGTCTGCATACGCAGTATTTT.

This clonotype has a count of ten or more. The genes are TRBV6-1 and TRBJ2-2, with D possibly TRBD2 on 5 matching bases. The ends were cut back, 6 bases at V and 2 bases at J, with 19 bases in the middle. This CDR3 comprises 17 residues. The germline V gene encodes CDR1 MNHNS and CDR2 SASEGT. The CDR3 region has the DNA TGTGCCAGCAGGGACGGGATAGGCATCTTAAACACCGGGGAGCTGTTTTTT. Residues: CASRDGIGILNTGELFF.

This clonotype was recorded a few times. The chain combines TRBV15 with TRBJ1-1; D remains ambiguous. This CDR3 contains 15 residues. Germline assignment: CDR1 LNHNV and CDR2 YYDKDF (reference sequence). V dropped 2 bases and J dropped 1 base, with 11 bases sitting between them. DNA of the CDR3: TGTGCCACCAGCAGATCTGGATCTGGGAACACTGAAGCTTTCTTT. It is translated as CATSRSGSGNTEAFF.

This clonotype occurred a few times. J is TRBJ1-2 and V is TRBV4-2; weak D call: TRBD1 (6 bases). Trimming removed 4 bases from V and 5 bases from J, with 17 bases in between. CDR3 length: 15 amino acids. Per the germline V gene, CDR1 is LGHNA and CDR2 is YNFKEQ. This chain's CDR3 is CASSLGGGAGYGYTF. CDR3 nucleotide sequence: TGTGCCAGCAGCCTCGGTGGGGGCGCGGGTTATGGCTACACCTTC.

In this sample, this clonotype turned up many times. The gene calls are TRBV10-3 and TRBJ2-5; no reliable D call. Trimming removed 11 bases at V and 6 bases at J, with 16 bases between. Looked up from germline, CDR1 is ENHRY and CDR2 is SYGVKD. The CDR3 consists of 12 residues. The DNA for the CDR3 is TGTGCCGCCTCGCTCTTTGGGCAGACCCAGTACTTC. This codes for CAASLFGQTQYF.

A few counts support this clonotype. The CDR3 region has the DNA TGTGCCAGCACTCTAAGGGACGGCTACGAGCAGTACTTC. It translates to CASTLRDGYEQYF. The rearrangement joins TRBV28 to TRBJ2-7; D assignment may be TRBD1 or TRBD2 (5 bases each). Trimming removed 7 bases at V and 3 bases at J, with 13 bases between. The germline V gene encodes CDR1 MDHEN and CDR2 SYDVKM. CDR3 length: 13 amino acids.

This clonotype came up a few times. The V gene is TRBV20-1, the J gene TRBJ2-7, with D unresolved. This CDR3 has 15 amino acids. V was shortened by 0 bases and J by 4 bases, with 16 bases between the two germline ends. The germline V gene has CDR1 DFQATT and CDR2 SNEGSKA (reference sequence). CDR3 nucleotides: TGCAGTGCTAGAGATCTGTCAGATATTGCGTACGAGCAGTACTTC. Encoded protein: CSARDLSDIAYEQYF.

This clonotype was seen many times. The rearrangement links TRBV7-2 to TRBJ2-1; the match to TRBD2 covers 8 bases. Per germline, CDR1 SGHTA and CDR2 FQGNSA. CDR3 size: 14 residues. The ends lost 5 bases at V and 2 bases at J; junction bases unmatched: 2. The CDR3 region has the DNA TGTGCCAGCAGCCCGGGACTAGCCTACAATGAGCAGTTCTTC. This codes for CASSPGLAYNEQFF.

The chain uses TRBV5-8 and TRBJ2-3; 10 positions agree with TRBD2. The CDR3 consists of 15 residues. Germline V gives CDR1 SGHTS, CDR2 YDEGEE. J lost 5 bases, V lost 4 bases, and 7 bases had no gene match. CDR3 sequence (DNA): TGTGCCAGCAGCACGGGGGCTAGCGGGGGAGATACGCAGTATTTT. It specifies CASSTGASGGDTQYF.

This clonotype was detected ten times or more. This chain joins TRBV5-1 and TRBJ1-4; perhaps TRBD1 as D (6 bases). Germline V gene sequence: CDR1 SGHRS, CDR2 YFSETQ. The CDR3 is made up of 14 amino acids. The V end was cut by 3 bases, the J end by 8 bases, with 14 bases between. The CDR3 protein is CASSSDRGGEKLFF. CDR3 bases: TGCGCCAGCAGCTCGGACAGAGGAGGGGAAAAACTGTTTTTT.

There are many counts of this clonotype. CDR3 sequence (DNA): TGTGCCAGCAGCTTAACGGCGGCAGCCACTAACTATGGCTACACCTTC. Its translation: CASSLTAAATNYGYTF. The gene calls are TRBV7-9 and TRBJ1-2; D not certain. Germline loops: CDR1 SEHNR, CDR2 FQNEAQ (reference sequence). V lost 2 bases to trimming and J lost 0 bases, with 13 bases between them. This CDR3 region has 16 residues. Full variable domain (missing parts from reference TRBV7-9 and TRBJ1-2): DTGVSQNPRHKITKRGQNVTFRCDPISEHNRLYWYRQTLGQGPEFLTYFQNEAQLEKSRLLSDRFSAERPKGSFSTLEIQRTEQGDSAMYLCASSLTAAATNYGYTFGSGTRLTVV.

The rearrangement uses TRBV5-1 and TRBJ2-5, with TRBD1 matching over 7 bases. The CDR3 spans 14 residues. V shed 4 bases and J 3 bases; nucleotides not matched to a gene: 6. Germline V lookup: CDR1 SGHRS, CDR2 YFSETQ. The CDR3 region has the DNA TGCGCCAGCAGCCCCACCGACAGGGAAGAGACCCAGTACTTC. It encodes CASSPTDREETQYF.

The chain uses TRBV4-2 and TRBJ1-1, with a weak D call TRBD1 (5 bases). The V end lost 4 bases, the J end lost 3 bases, and 9 bases lay between the germline ends. From germline, CDR1 is LGHNA and CDR2 YNFKEQ. The CDR3 consists of 13 residues. This chain's CDR3 is CASSRDLDTEAFF. As DNA, the CDR3 is TGTGCCAGCAGCCGGGACCTTGACACTGAAGCTTTCTTT.